This T cell receptor (beta chain) was profiled in a study of OX40 agonist ivuxolimab in advanced cancers. Study in general: Participants averaged approximately 65 years of age (range roughly 23 to 79) and were around 83% male. Study-wide points: Relative to CD4+ cells, CD8+ T cells on average had more expanded clones.

This clone was detected a few times. The antigen remains unidentified. Produced via immunoSEQ multiplex PCR; TCRdb's table is partial and in-frame only. The table lists roughly 57,000 clones, approximately 86% of them singletons, with 16% in the top ten. With 1 base removed from V and 2 bases from J, the gap between germline ends came to 17 bases. CDR1 and CDR2 (germline): GTSNPN, SVGIG (reference sequence). CDR3 length equals 16 residues. Patients had blood sampled at baseline and again on cycle 4 day 1 and cycle 7 day 1. This clonotype originated in an adult with an advanced solid tumor such as melanoma, head and neck, liver or kidney cancer. The chain couples TRBV30 to TRBJ1-1; weak D call: TRBD1 (5 bases). This specimen was CD4+ or CD8+ T cells sorted from blood, taken in a trial of the OX40 agonist ivuxolimab. The CDR3 reads CAWSGGEQGQNTEAFF. CDR3 DNA sequence: TGTGCCTGGAGTGGGGGCGAGCAGGGCCAAAACACTGAAGCTTTCTTT.